This T cell receptor (beta chain) was retrieved from a study of T cell changes during pregnancy in multiple sclerosis. This CDR3 region has 14 residues. In germline, CDR1 is MNHEY, CDR2 SVGAGI. V was cut by 2 bases and J by 5 bases, with 13 bases left in between. The table came from immunoSEQ multiplex PCR; TCRdb's copy has only in-frame clones and leaves some out. The profile shows about 32,000 clones, roughly nine tenths of them singletons. This specimen consisted of CD8+ T cells from peripheral blood mononuclear cells, obtained in the second trimester of pregnancy. This TCR derives from a female donor with multiple sclerosis, enrolled in a pregnancy study. The chain links TRBV6-5 to TRBJ2-7; perhaps TRBD2 as D (5 bases). The CDR3 region has the DNA TGTGCCAGCAGTTACGGGGTAGCCGGGGACGAGCAGTACTTC. It yields the protein CASSYGVAGDEQYF.